These T cell receptor beta chains were read from a single sample in a study of shared clonotypes between healthy human individuals. The protocol was immunoSEQ multiplex PCR, while the TCRdb copy is restricted to in-frame clones and leaves out a portion. There are about 690,000 clones in the sample; less than 95% occur only once, and more than 30% lies in the top ten. The material sequenced was memory CD8+ T cells from PBMCs. The source of these receptors is a man between 18 and 29 years old in good health. Some clones in this sample may be carry-over from other donors' samples. CDR3s include the opening cysteine and the closing phenylalanine or tryptophan. The D gene is left open where the match is weak. Clone size is stated in some rows and not others, as once, few, many or a class when expanded.

j_call v_call clone_size d_call cdr3_aa cdr3_nt
TRBJ2-7 TRBV6-6 - TRBD1 CASSYSDRVMDEQYF TGTGCCAGCAGTTACTCAGACAGGGTAATGGACGAGCAGTACTTC
TRBJ2-7 TRBV19 - TRBD1 CASSEWTGRAYEQYF TGTGCCAGCTCCGAATGGACAGGGCGGGCCTACGAGCAGTACTTC
TRBJ2-7 TRBV11-2 - TRBD1 CASSDPGQGSYEQYF TGTGCCAGCAGCGACCCGGGACAGGGCTCGTACGAGCAGTACTTC
TRBJ2-1 TRBV5-1 - TRBD2 CASSWGLAGYSSYNEQFF TGCGCCAGCAGCTGGGGACTAGCGGGATATTCGTCCTACAATGAGCAGTTCTTC
TRBJ2-5 TRBV27 - - CASRSLRGRVFEETQYF TGTGCCAGCCGATCCCTCCGGGGCAGGGTCTTTGAAGAGACCCAGTACTTC
TRBJ2-5 TRBV9 - TRBD1 CASSRDRGGGETQYF TGTGCCAGCAGCCGGGACAGGGGAGGTGGGGAGACCCAGTACTTC
TRBJ2-1 TRBV28 once - CASSTPGEAYNEQFF TGTGCCAGCAGCACCCCCGGGGAGGCCTACAATGAGCAGTTCTTC
TRBJ2-1 TRBV27 - - CATAYPRRGHNEQFF TGTGCCACCGCCTACCCCAGGCGGGGGCACAATGAGCAGTTCTTC
TRBJ2-7 TRBV21-1 - - CASRERTGGSHEQYF TGTGCCAGCAGAGAGAGGACAGGGGGCTCCCACGAGCAGTACTTC
TRBJ2-7 TRBV10-3 - - CAAQDWDEQYF TGTGCCGCCCAGGACTGGGACGAGCAGTACTTC
TRBJ1-2 TRBV9 - - CASSGLGFGYGYTF TGTGCCAGCAGCGGGTTGGGGTTTGGCTATGGCTACACCTTC
TRBJ1-2 TRBV11-2 - TRBD1 CASSLPAGGRSNYGYTF TGTGCCAGCAGCTTACCGGCAGGGGGCCGTTCAAACTATGGCTACACCTTC
TRBJ2-4 TRBV14 few - CASSPSRGSRAKNIQYF TGTGCCAGCAGCCCGTCCCGAGGGTCGCGAGCCAAAAACATTCAGTACTTC
TRBJ1-1 TRBV6-1 - - CASRGRGGTEAFF TGTGCCAGCCGAGGACGGGGCGGCACTGAAGCTTTCTTT
TRBJ2-1 TRBV18 - - CASSRGFNEQFF TGTGCCAGCTCAAGAGGGTTCAATGAGCAGTTCTTC